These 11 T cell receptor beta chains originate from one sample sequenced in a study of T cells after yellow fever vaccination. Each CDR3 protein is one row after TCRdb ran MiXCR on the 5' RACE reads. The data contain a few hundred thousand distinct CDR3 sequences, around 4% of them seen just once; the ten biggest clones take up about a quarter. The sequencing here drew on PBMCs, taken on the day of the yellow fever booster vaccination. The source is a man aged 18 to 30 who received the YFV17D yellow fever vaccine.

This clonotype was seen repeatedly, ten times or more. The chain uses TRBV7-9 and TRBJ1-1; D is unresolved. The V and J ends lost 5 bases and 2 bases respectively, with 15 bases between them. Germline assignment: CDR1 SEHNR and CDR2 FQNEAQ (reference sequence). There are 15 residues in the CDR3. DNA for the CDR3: TGTGCCAGCAGCCCCGTCGGTTTCAGCAACACTGAAGCTTTCTTT. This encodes CASSPVGFSNTEAFF.

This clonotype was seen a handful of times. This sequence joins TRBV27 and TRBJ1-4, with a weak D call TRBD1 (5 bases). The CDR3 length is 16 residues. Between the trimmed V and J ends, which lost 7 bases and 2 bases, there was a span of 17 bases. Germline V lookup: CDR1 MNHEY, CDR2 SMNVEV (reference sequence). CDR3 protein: CASKGRGPYTNEKLFF. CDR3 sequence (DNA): TGTGCCAGCAAAGGCCGGGGACCGTACACTAATGAAAAACTGTTTTTT.

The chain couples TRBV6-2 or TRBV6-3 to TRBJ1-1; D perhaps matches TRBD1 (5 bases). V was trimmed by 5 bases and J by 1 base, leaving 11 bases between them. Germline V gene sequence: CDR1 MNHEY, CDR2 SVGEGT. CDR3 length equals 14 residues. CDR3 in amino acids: CASSLGRWNTEAFF. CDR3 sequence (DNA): TGTGCCAGCAGTCTGGGACGGTGGAACACTGAAGCTTTCTTT.

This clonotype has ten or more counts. CDR3 coding DNA: TGTGCCAGCAGCCTCCGGGGTGGGTTACCTCCTGGCACAGATACGCAGTATTTT. This translates into CASSLRGGLPPGTDTQYF. V usage is TRBV7-3 and J usage is TRBJ2-3; weak D call: TRBD2 (5 bases). With 5 bases removed from V and 1 base from J, the gap between germline ends came to 22 bases. There are 18 residues in the CDR3. Germline V gives CDR1 SGHTA, CDR2 FQGTGA.

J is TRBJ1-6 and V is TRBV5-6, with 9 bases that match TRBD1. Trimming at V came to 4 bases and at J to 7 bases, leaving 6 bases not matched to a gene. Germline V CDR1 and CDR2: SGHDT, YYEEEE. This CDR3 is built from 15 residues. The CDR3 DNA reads TGTGCCAGCAGCCATGGGGACAGGGAAAATTCACCCCTCCACTTT. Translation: CASSHGDRENSPLHF. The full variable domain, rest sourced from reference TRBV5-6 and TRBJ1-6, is DAGVTQSPTHLIKTRGQQVTLRCSPKSGHDTVSWYQQALGQGPQFIFQYYEEEERQRGNFPDRFSGHQFPNYSSELNVNALLLGDSALYLCASSHGDRENSPLHFGNGTRLTVT.

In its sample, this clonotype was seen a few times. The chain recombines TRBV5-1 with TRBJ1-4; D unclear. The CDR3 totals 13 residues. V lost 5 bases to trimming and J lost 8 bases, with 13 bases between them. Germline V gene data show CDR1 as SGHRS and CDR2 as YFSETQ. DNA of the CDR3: TGCGCCAGCAGTTTGATGTCCTCCGAAAAACTGTTTTTT. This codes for CASSLMSSEKLFF. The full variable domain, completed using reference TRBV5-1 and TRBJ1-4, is KAGVTQTPRYLIKTRGQQVTLSCSPISGHRSVSWYQQTPGQGLQFLFEYFSETQRNKGNFPGRFSGRQFSNSRSEMNVSTLELGDSALYLCASSLMSSEKLFFGSGTQLSVL.

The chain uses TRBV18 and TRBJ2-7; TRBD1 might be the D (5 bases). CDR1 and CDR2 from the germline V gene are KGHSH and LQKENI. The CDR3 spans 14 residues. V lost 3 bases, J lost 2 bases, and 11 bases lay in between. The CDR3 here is CASSPRQTTYEQYF. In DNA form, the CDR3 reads TGTGCCAGCTCACCCCGACAGACGACCTACGAGCAGTACTTC. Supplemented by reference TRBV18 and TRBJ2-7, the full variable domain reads NAGVMQNPRHLVRRRGQEARLRCSPMKGHSHVYWYRQLPEEGLKFMVYLQKENIIDESGMPKERFSAEFPKEGPSILRIQQVVRGDSAAYFCASSPRQTTYEQYFGPGTRLTVT.

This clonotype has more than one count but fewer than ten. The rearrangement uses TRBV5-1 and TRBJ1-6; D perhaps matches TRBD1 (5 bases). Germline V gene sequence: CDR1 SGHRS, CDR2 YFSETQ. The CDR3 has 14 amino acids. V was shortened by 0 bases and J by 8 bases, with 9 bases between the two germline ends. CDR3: CASSLAGGDSPLHF. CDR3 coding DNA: TGCGCCAGCAGCTTGGCCGGAGGGGATTCACCCCTCCACTTT.

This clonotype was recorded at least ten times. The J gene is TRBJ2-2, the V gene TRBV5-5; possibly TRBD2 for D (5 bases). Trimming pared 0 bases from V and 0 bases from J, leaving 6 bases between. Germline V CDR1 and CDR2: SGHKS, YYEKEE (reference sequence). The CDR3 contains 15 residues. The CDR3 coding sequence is TGTGCCAGCAGCTTGGTGGAGGCGAACACCGGGGAGCTGTTTTTT. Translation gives CASSLVEANTGELFF. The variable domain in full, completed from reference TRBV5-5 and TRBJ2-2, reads DAGVTQSPTHLIKTRGQQVTLRCSPISGHKSVSWYQQVLGQGPQFIFQYYEKEERGRGNFPDRFSARQFPNYSSELNVNALLLGDSALYLCASSLVEANTGELFFGEGSRLTVL.

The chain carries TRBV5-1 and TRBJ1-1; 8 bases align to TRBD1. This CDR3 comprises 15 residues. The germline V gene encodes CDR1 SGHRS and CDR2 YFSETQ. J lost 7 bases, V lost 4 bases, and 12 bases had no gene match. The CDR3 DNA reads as TGCGCCAGCAGCGGAAACAGGGGGAAGGGGGGTGAAGCTTTCTTT. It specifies CASSGNRGKGGEAFF.

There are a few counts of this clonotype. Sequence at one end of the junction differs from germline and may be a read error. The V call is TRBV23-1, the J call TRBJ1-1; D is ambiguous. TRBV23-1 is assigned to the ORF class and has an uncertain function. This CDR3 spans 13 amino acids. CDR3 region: CASSHGRNNEAFF. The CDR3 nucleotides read TGCGCCAGCAGTCATGGGCGAAACAATGAAGCTTTCTTT.